Listed below are T cell receptor beta chains from one sample, sequenced in a study of T cell responses to AZD1222 COVID-19 vaccine. TCRdb keeps only in-frame clones here, not all; method: immunoSEQ multiplex PCR. The sample yields some 100,000 clones, over 80% seen once. The material was peripheral blood, obtained on day 0 of AZD1222 vaccination. These TCRs come from an adult in good health. Both conserved end residues are part of each CDR3. The order of the fields is V gene, D gene, CDR3 length, J gene, CDR3 DNA, CDR3 protein. A D gene is named only where the DNA matches it firmly.

v_call: TRBV5-5
d_call: .
cdr3_length: 16
j_call: TRBJ1-6
cdr3_nt: TGTGCCAGCAGCTTGGTACAGATGGTCTGGAATTCACCCCTCCACTTT
cdr3_aa: CASSLVQMVWNSPLHF

v_call: TRBV19
d_call: .
cdr3_length: 15
j_call: TRBJ1-5
cdr3_nt: TGTGCCAGTAGTATGGGAGGGTTTGGGACTTGGCCCCAGCATTTT
cdr3_aa: CASSMGGFGTWPQHF

v_call: TRBV7-3
d_call: TRBD2
cdr3_length: 12
j_call: TRBJ2-7
cdr3_nt: TGTGCCAGCAGCCGCCGGGAGGGCGAGCAGTACTTC
cdr3_aa: CASSRREGEQYF

v_call: TRBV7-6
d_call: .
cdr3_length: 11
j_call: TRBJ1-6
cdr3_nt: TGTGCCAGCAGCCAGGGTTCACCCCTCCACTTT
cdr3_aa: CASSQGSPLHF

v_call: TRBV5-1
d_call: .
cdr3_length: 13
j_call: TRBJ1-1
cdr3_nt: TGCGCCAGCGCCCCTCAGCCCACTGCTGAAGCTTTCTTT
cdr3_aa: CASAPQPTAEAFF

v_call: TRBV7-8
d_call: TRBD2
cdr3_length: 15
j_call: TRBJ2-7
cdr3_nt: TGTGCCAGCAGCTTAACGGGGGGACTCTCCTACGAGCAGTACTTC
cdr3_aa: CASSLTGGLSYEQYF

v_call: TRBV19
d_call: .
cdr3_length: 14
j_call: TRBJ2-5
cdr3_nt: TGTGCCAGTAGCCAAAGAGGGGTCGGCGAGACCCAGTACTTC
cdr3_aa: CASSQRGVGETQYF

v_call: TRBV7-8
d_call: TRBD2
cdr3_length: 14
j_call: TRBJ2-5
cdr3_nt: TGTGCCAGCAGCTTTAGCGGGGGCTTTAAGACCCAGTACTTC
cdr3_aa: CASSFSGGFKTQYF

v_call: TRBV6-5
d_call: TRBD2
cdr3_length: 15
j_call: TRBJ2-1
cdr3_nt: TGTGCCAGCAGCTCCACGACTAGCGCGGGCAATGAGCAGTTCTTC
cdr3_aa: CASSSTTSAGNEQFF

v_call: TRBV11-3
d_call: TRBD2
cdr3_length: 14
j_call: TRBJ2-3
cdr3_nt: TGTGCCAGCAGCGCGACTAGCGGGACAGATACGCAGTATTTT
cdr3_aa: CASSATSGTDTQYF

v_call: TRBV30
d_call: TRBD1
cdr3_length: 13
j_call: TRBJ2-5
cdr3_nt: TGTGCCTGGAGCGCAGACAGGGGAGAGACCCAGTACTTC
cdr3_aa: CAWSADRGETQYF